This is a list of T cell receptor beta chains from one sample in a study of regulatory T cells in long-lasting Graves disease. TCRdb ran MiXCR on the multiplex PCR reads and lists one entry per CDR3 protein. The sample has 200,000 to 250,000 distinct CDR3 sequences; about 19% are singletons. This specimen was peripheral blood mononuclear cells (PBMCs), taken at new diagnosis, from a patient treated with antithyroid drugs. These receptors all come from a female donor with Graves disease. The CDR3 runs from the conserved cysteine through the conserved F or W. Fields, in order: D gene, J gene, clone size, V gene, CDR3 protein, CDR3 DNA. D genes are given only for firm matches. Not every row has a clone size; where given, it reads once, few, many or a size class.

TRBD1 TRBJ2-1 many TRBV7-8 CASSTGASRSYNEQFF TGTGCCAGCAGCACAGGGGCGTCGAGATCCTACAATGAGCAGTTCTTC
NA TRBJ2-1 NA TRBV10-3 CAISSASGNEQFF TGTGCCATCAGTAGCGCATCGGGAAATGAGCAGTTCTTC
NA TRBJ2-1 many TRBV3-1 CASSRGIAYNEQFF TGTGCCAGCAGCCGGGGAATCGCCTACAATGAGCAGTTCTTC
TRBD1 TRBJ2-3 few TRBV19 CASSMDRGGTDTQYF TGTGCCAGTAGTATGGACAGGGGAGGCACAGATACGCAGTATTTT
TRBD1 TRBJ1-5 NA TRBV25-1 CASSLGTASNQPQHF TGTGCCAGCAGCCTGGGGACAGCTAGCAATCAGCCCCAGCATTTT
NA TRBJ2-1 NA TRBV28 CASSSPEAGFSYNEQFF TGTGCCAGCAGTTCCCCCGAGGCGGGGTTCTCCTACAATGAGCAGTTCTTC
NA TRBJ1-3 few TRBV28 CASRRQSDDTIYF TGTGCCAGCAGAAGACAGTCGGATGACACCATATATTTT
TRBD1 TRBJ1-1 few TRBV11-2 CASSSGQEITEAFF TGTGCCAGCAGCAGTGGACAGGAGATCACTGAAGCTTTCTTT
TRBD1 TRBJ1-2 NA TRBV30 CAWSMGQNGYTF TGTGCCTGGAGCATGGGACAGAATGGCTACACCTTC
TRBD1 TRBJ1-6 many TRBV5-1 CASSSTGDNSPLHF TGCGCCAGCAGCTCGACAGGGGATAATTCACCCCTCCACTTT
NA TRBJ1-3 few TRBV20-1 CSARPDANSGNTIYF TGCAGTGCTAGGCCCGACGCTAACTCTGGAAACACCATATATTTT
NA TRBJ1-5 NA TRBV5-4 CASSSAGVDHPQHF TGTGCCAGCAGCTCGGCGGGGGTGGATCACCCCCAGCATTTT
NA TRBJ1-5 many TRBV18 CASSPLIDQPQHF TGTGCCAGCTCACCGCTAATAGATCAGCCCCAGCATTTT
NA TRBJ2-5 many TRBV5-4 CASSDDRSGETQYF TGTGCCAGCAGCGACGACCGAAGCGGCGAGACCCAGTACTTC
NA TRBJ2-1 many TRBV28 CASRTRDNEQFF TGTGCCAGTCGCACTAGGGACAATGAGCAGTTCTTC
NA TRBJ1-2 many TRBV18 CASSLDGANYGYTF TGTGCCAGCTCACTTGACGGAGCTAACTATGGCTACACCTTC
NA TRBJ1-6 NA TRBV7-8 CASSLDTGHYSYNSPLHF TGTGCCAGCAGCTTAGATACGGGACACTACTCCTATAATTCACCCCTCCACTTT
NA TRBJ1-1 many TRBV13 CASSFSPDTEAFF TGTGCCAGCAGCTTCAGCCCGGACACTGAAGCTTTCTTT
TRBD2 TRBJ2-1 few TRBV30 CALVGLAGADSREQFF TGTGCCCTGGTGGGACTAGCGGGAGCTGATTCTCGGGAGCAGTTCTTC
NA TRBJ1-5 many TRBV6-5 CASSYVQGSQPQHF TGTGCCAGCAGTTACGTACAGGGAAGTCAGCCCCAGCATTTT
TRBD1 TRBJ2-3 many TRBV20-1 CSARGTGGFTDTQYF TGCAGTGCTAGAGGGACAGGGGGCTTCACAGATACGCAGTATTTT
TRBD2 TRBJ2-7 many TRBV5-6 CASSKIGTSGSEQYF TGTGCCAGCAGCAAGATCGGGACTAGCGGGAGCGAGCAGTACTTC
NA TRBJ2-3 once TRBV12-3/TRBV12-4 CASSLTSWGADTQYF TGTGCCAGCAGTTTAACTAGCTGGGGCGCAGATACGCAGTATTTT
NA TRBJ1-3 few TRBV28 CASSFRVEDIIYF TGTGCCAGCAGTTTTCGTGTCGAGGACATCATATATTTT
NA TRBJ1-5 many TRBV30 CAWSRGYQPQHF TGTGCCTGGAGTAGAGGGTATCAGCCCCAGCATTTT
NA TRBJ1-6 many TRBV6-1 CASSYMAGSPLHF TGTGCCAGCAGTTACATGGCGGGATCACCCCTCCACTTT
TRBD1 TRBJ1-5 NA TRBV19 CASSTGTGGVNQPQHF TGTGCCAGTAGTACCGGGACAGGGGGTGTTAATCAGCCCCAGCATTTT
TRBD1 TRBJ2-7 many TRBV15 CATSNRDRSYEQYF TGTGCCACCAGCAACCGGGACAGGAGCTACGAGCAGTACTTC
NA TRBJ2-7 NA TRBV6-2/TRBV6-3 CASSYLRSRSYEQYF TGTGCCAGCAGTTACCTCCGGTCACGCTCCTACGAGCAGTACTTC
NA TRBJ2-7 NA TRBV5-1 CASRQRSSYEQYF TGCGCCAGCCGACAGCGGTCGTCCTACGAGCAGTACTTC
NA TRBJ1-2 many TRBV28 CASSRQHTGGYTF TGTGCCAGCAGTCGACAGCATACTGGCGGCTACACCTTC
TRBD1 TRBJ1-2 NA TRBV27 CASSLSAGGHGYTF TGTGCCAGCAGTTTATCGGCAGGGGGGCATGGCTACACCTTC
TRBD2 TRBJ2-1 many TRBV11-2 CASGRSGGVLNEQFF TGTGCCAGCGGGAGGAGCGGGGGGGTTCTAAATGAGCAGTTCTTC
NA TRBJ2-7 once TRBV28 CASSLGESDEQYF TGTGCCAGCAGTTTAGGGGAATCTGACGAGCAGTACTTC
NA TRBJ2-4 many TRBV20-1 CSAVDKGPGNIQYF TGCAGTGCCGTCGACAAGGGCCCTGGAAACATTCAGTACTTC
TRBD2 TRBJ2-1 many TRBV20-1 CSASRLAGNHEQFF TGCAGTGCTAGCCGACTAGCGGGCAACCATGAGCAGTTCTTC
TRBD2 TRBJ2-3 many TRBV15 CATSRASGGRTDTQYF TGTGCCACCAGCAGAGCCAGCGGGGGGCGCACAGATACGCAGTATTTT
NA TRBJ1-5 many TRBV7-2 CASSFASSNQPQHF TGTGCCAGCAGCTTCGCATCTAGCAATCAGCCCCAGCATTTT
TRBD1 TRBJ2-7 many TRBV2 CASSEGPGGSLSYEQYF TGTGCCAGCAGTGAAGGTCCAGGGGGCAGTCTATCCTACGAGCAGTACTTC
NA TRBJ2-5 many TRBV3-1 CASSRTYEETQYF TGTGCCAGCAGTCGGACATACGAAGAGACCCAGTACTTC
NA TRBJ2-5 NA TRBV7-6 CASSRLAAGGGRETQYF TGTGCCAGCAGCCGACTGGCTGCTGGTGGGGGGCGCGAGACCCAGTACTTC
NA TRBJ1-2 many TRBV24-1 CATSALGGRGYTF TGTGCCACCAGTGCCCTAGGGGGTCGGGGCTACACCTTC
NA TRBJ1-1 many TRBV20-1 CSARVPIATEAFF TGCAGTGCTAGAGTCCCGATCGCGACTGAAGCTTTCTTT
NA TRBJ2-1 once TRBV29-1 CSALAGWDSYNEQFF TGCAGCGCCCTGGCAGGTTGGGACTCCTACAATGAGCAGTTCTTC
NA TRBJ1-2 many TRBV15 CATSRDANLGPPYNYGYTF TGTGCCACCAGCAGAGACGCGAATCTGGGACCGCCTTACAACTATGGCTACACCTTC
NA TRBJ1-4 many TRBV11-2 CASSLVSAAGKLFF TGTGCCAGCAGCTTAGTCTCCGCCGCGGGAAAACTGTTTTTT
NA TRBJ1-2 few TRBV18 CASSPVGTVIGGGYTF TGTGCCAGCTCACCAGTTGGAACAGTGATCGGAGGTGGCTACACCTTC
TRBD2 TRBJ2-1 NA TRBV9 CASSVGVTTSGSWQFF TGTGCCAGCAGCGTAGGGGTGACGACTAGCGGGAGTTGGCAGTTCTTC
NA TRBJ1-2 few TRBV24-1 CATSDPGSDNYGYTF TGTGCCACCAGTGACCCTGGCAGTGATAACTATGGCTACACCTTC
TRBD1 TRBJ2-5 many TRBV18 CASSPRDRSEVTQYF TGTGCCAGCTCTCCCCGGGACAGGTCCGAGGTGACCCAGTACTTC
NA TRBJ2-2 many TRBV11-3 CASSSITGELFF TGTGCCAGCAGCTCTATCACCGGGGAGCTGTTTTTT
NA TRBJ1-4 many TRBV30 CAWSVLGATNEKLFF TGTGCCTGGAGTGTACTAGGCGCAACTAATGAAAAACTGTTTTTT